The present TCR beta chain was sequenced within a study of cytomegalovirus exposure and HLA in healthy donors. The CDR3 covers 14 residues. CDR1 MNHEY and CDR2 SVGAGI come from the germline V gene. The V gene end was trimmed by 6 bases and the J gene end by 8 bases; junction bases not matched to a gene: 7. In the PCR, 60 Vbeta and 13 Jbeta primers were used. Generated by immunoSEQ multiplex PCR, the TCRdb table keeps only in-frame clones and is missing some. This sample has about 190,000 clones; roughly 88% occur once, and the top ten carry 1.2%. The chain links TRBV6-5 to TRBJ1-6; TRBD1 agrees at 7 bases. The sample consisted of PBMCs. The receptor's source is a boy aged 2 to 9 in good health and CMV-seronegative. The CDR3 spells CASRPTGFDSPLHF. In nucleotides, the CDR3 is TGTGCCAGCAGGCCGACAGGGTTCGATTCACCCCTCCACTTT.